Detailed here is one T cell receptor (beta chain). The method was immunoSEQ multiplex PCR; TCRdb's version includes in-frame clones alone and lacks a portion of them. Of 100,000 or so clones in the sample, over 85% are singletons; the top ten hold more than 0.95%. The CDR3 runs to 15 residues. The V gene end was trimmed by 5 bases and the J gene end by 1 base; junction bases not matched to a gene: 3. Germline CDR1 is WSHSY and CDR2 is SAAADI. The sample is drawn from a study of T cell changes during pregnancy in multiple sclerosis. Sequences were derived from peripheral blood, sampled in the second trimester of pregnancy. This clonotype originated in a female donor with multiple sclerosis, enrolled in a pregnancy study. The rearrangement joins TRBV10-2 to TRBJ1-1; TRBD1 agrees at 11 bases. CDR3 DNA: TGCGCCAGCAGTCGGACAGGGGGCAGGAACACTGAAGCTTTCTTT. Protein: CASSRTGGRNTEAFF.